The 10 T cell receptor beta chains listed next were all sequenced from one sample in a study of T-cell memory formation after mild COVID-19. TCRdb itself ran the 5' RACE reads through MiXCR, one entry per CDR3 protein. Of a few hundred thousand distinct CDR3 sequences detected, around 17% appear once; the ten largest clones hold about 21%. The material sequenced was PBMCs or a T cell subset sorted from them (not recorded which). These receptors were taken from a young man who had mild COVID-19 (a few samples of this study predate the infection). Cell type and time point are not known.

This clonotype was counted at least ten times. The gene calls are TRBV2 and TRBJ2-7; D call uncertain. The CDR3 spans 15 residues. Per the germline V gene, CDR1 is SNHLY and CDR2 is FYNNEI. Trimming pared 1 base from V and 5 bases from J, leaving 15 bases between. CDR3 region: CASSEERMRFDEQYV. For the CDR3, the DNA is TGTGCCAGCAGTGAAGAAAGAATGCGATTCGACGAGCAGTACGTC.

The chain has TRBV6-4 and TRBJ2-5, with TRBD2 identical over 9 bases. The V segment lost 4 bases and the J segment 5 bases; nucleotides outside the gene matches: 8. From germline, CDR1 is MRHNA and CDR2 SNTAGT. The CDR3 is 15 residues long. CDR3: CASSVSGGPQETQYF. CDR3 nucleotides: TGTGCCAGCAGTGTCAGCGGGGGGCCGCAGGAGACCCAGTACTTC.

The chain couples TRBV5-1 to TRBJ1-4; D gene ambiguous. V gave up 4 bases and J gave up 1 base, with 11 bases separating them. CDR3 size: 15 residues. The germline gives CDR1 SGHRS, CDR2 YFSETQ. CDR3 DNA: TGCGCCAGCAGCGCGACGGGTGGAACTAATGAAAAACTGTTTTTT. Encoded protein: CASSATGGTNEKLFF.

This clonotype turned up a few times. This chain's CDR3 is CASSANYPEAFF. The CDR3 nucleotides are TGTGCCAGCAGCGCCAATTATCCTGAAGCTTTCTTT. V gene TRBV9 combines with J gene TRBJ1-1; D ambiguous. Germline CDR1 SGDLS, CDR2 YYNGEE. The CDR3 sequence is 12 residues long. Trimming left V 3 bases short and J 6 bases short, with 9 bases between.

This clonotype showed up just a few times. This chain uses TRBV12-3 or TRBV12-4 with TRBJ1-2; TRBD1 is a possible D gene (5 bases). Trimming cost V 6 bases and J 7 bases, with 21 bases left between them. The CDR3 runs to 15 residues. The CDR3 bases are TGTGCCAGCAGCCTCGGGACCGGTCTCCCTGGTGGCTACACCTTC. Translation gives CASSLGTGLPGGYTF.

The rearrangement uses TRBV11-2 and TRBJ2-4, with a weak D call TRBD1 (6 bases). Deletions cut 5 bases from V and 6 bases from J, with 20 bases between. The CDR3 consists of 16 residues. The germline gives CDR1 SGHAT, CDR2 FQNNGV. CDR3 in amino acids: CASSPHGGVGGNIQYF. The DNA for the CDR3 is TGTGCCAGCAGCCCCCATGGGGGCGTTGGAGGAAACATTCAGTACTTC.

This clonotype has at least ten counts. The DNA of the CDR3 is TGTGCCAGCAGTGACCCGGGACAGGGGGCGATTGAGCAGTTCTTC. Its protein is CASSDPGQGAIEQFF. This chain uses TRBV6-1 with TRBJ2-1; 12 bases are a match to TRBD1. From germline, CDR1 is MNHNS and CDR2 SASEGT. This CDR3 comprises 15 residues. V was clipped by 3 bases and J by 9 bases; unmatched bases: 6.

The CDR3 sequence is CASRVGNPLDSPLHF. The DNA for the CDR3 is TGTGCCAGCAGAGTAGGGAACCCTTTGGATTCACCCCTCCACTTT. The chain carries TRBV7-8 and TRBJ1-6; D uncertain. The germline V gene encodes CDR1 SGHVS and CDR2 FQNEAQ. This CDR3 has 15 amino acids. Deletions cut 6 bases from V and 8 bases from J, with 17 bases between. Filled out from reference TRBV7-8 and TRBJ1-6, the complete variable domain reads GAGVSQSPRYKVAKRGQDVALRCDPISGHVSLFWYQQALGQGPEFLTYFQNEAQLDKSGLPSDRFFAERPEGSVSTLKIQRTQQEDSAVYLCASRVGNPLDSPLHFGNGTRLTVT.

This clonotype was picked up many times. This chain joins TRBV5-6 and TRBJ2-7; D is uncertain. V lost 3 bases and J lost 0, with 1 base in between. The V gene's germline CDR1 is SGHDT and CDR2 YYEEEE. CDR3 length: 11 residues. CDR3 DNA sequence: TGTGCCAGCAGCTCCTCCTACGAGCAGTACGTC. As protein: CASSSSYEQYV.

This clonotype was seen a handful of times. This chain uses TRBV20-1 with TRBJ2-5; D may be TRBD2 (5 bases). Germline V gives CDR1 DFQATT, CDR2 SNEGSKA (reference sequence). This CDR3 comprises 15 residues. V dropped 6 bases and J dropped 4 bases, with 21 bases sitting between them. CDR3 protein: CSAFEPGKNGETQYF. The CDR3 DNA follows: TGCAGTGCGTTCGAACCGGGGAAAAACGGAGAGACCCAGTACTTC.